This T cell receptor beta chain was sequenced for a study of OX40 agonist ivuxolimab in advanced cancers. This CDR3 has 13 amino acids. The V gene lost 2 bases and the J gene lost 3 bases, with 7 bases spanning the gap. In germline, CDR1 is LGHNA, CDR2 YNFKEQ. Collection of blood occurred at baseline, at cycle 4 day 1, and at cycle 7 day 1. Clones were sequenced by immunoSEQ multiplex PCR, and TCRdb holds only the in-frame ones, with some missing. The sample has about 54,000 clones, roughly nine tenths seen once. The source material was CD4+ or CD8+ T cells sorted from blood, sampled in a trial of the OX40 agonist ivuxolimab. The TCR sequence derives from an adult with an advanced solid tumor such as melanoma, head and neck, liver or kidney cancer. The V gene is TRBV4-2, the J gene TRBJ1-2; D remains ambiguous. CDR3 sequence: CASSQSTDYGYTF. The DNA for the CDR3 is TGTGCCAGCAGCCAAAGTACAGACTATGGCTACACCTTC.